The clone carrying this T cell receptor (beta chain) appeared many times. Germline CDR1 reads KGHSH; CDR2 reads LQKENI. With 6 bases clipped from V and 6 bases from J, the junction kept 12 bases outside the gene matches. This CDR3 has 15 residues. This sample stems from a study of early T cells in non-severe SARS-CoV-2 infection. The protocol attached unique molecular identifiers to individual cDNA molecules. MiXCR, run by TCRdb on the 5' RACE reads, gives a single entry per CDR3 protein. The sample carries some 35,000 distinct CDR3 sequences, roughly 3.9% recorded once. This sequence originates from an adult who was a healthcare worker with PCR-confirmed SARS-CoV-2 infection or an uninfected control (not recorded which). Sequencing was done on a sample of whole blood. The genes are TRBV18 and TRBJ1-2; 8 positions agree with TRBD1. The chain's CDR3 is CASSSAGGLLDGYTF. The CDR3 DNA follows: TGTGCCAGCTCGTCCGCAGGGGGCTTGCTAGATGGCTACACCTTC.